This record covers a single T cell receptor (beta chain). What it recognizes is unknown. A much larger clone sits a single nucleotide away, making a read error possible. The sample originates from a study of molecular identifiers for immune sequencing clone quantification. The overall study: Replicate runs used RNA from around 20,000 or 100,000 naive CD8 cells, which was split five ways into aliquots, and four of those aliquots were then sequenced. Study-wide results and limits: Detection of one spiked Jurkat cell's TCR RNA reportedly worked in 1 million or so naive cells.

Listed TCR primers and previously described methods were used for bulk TCR libraries. From the PCR reads, TCRdb called clonotypes with MiXCR, one entry per CDR3 protein. The sample lists just under 650,000 distinct CDR3 sequences, around 20% occurring once. Trimming left V 1 base short and J 6 bases short, with 13 bases between. The germline V gene encodes CDR1 SGHAT and CDR2 FQNNGV. The CDR3 contains 15 residues. Sequenced material: naive CD8+ T cells from blood, with Jurkat cell RNA spiked in. Noted subset: FACS-sorted CD8+CD4-CCR7+CD45RA+ naive T cells. The TCR comes from a human donor in good health. Some libraries in this study had Jurkat cell RNA spiked in. The chain couples TRBV11-2 to TRBJ2-1; no reliable D call. DNA for the CDR3: TGTGCCAGCAGCTTAGGAACCAGCCAGGCCAATGAGCAGTTCTTC. This encodes CASSLGTSQANEQFF. Based on the CDR3 plus reference TRBV11-2 and TRBJ2-1, the full variable domain is EAGVAQSPRYKIIEKRQSVAFWCNPISGHATLYWYQQILGQGPKLLIQFQNNGVVDDSQLPKDRFSAERLKGVDSTLKIQPAKLEDSAVYLCASSLGTSQANEQFFGPGTRLTVL.